What follows is one T cell receptor beta chain and its context. The antigen is undetermined. Healthy people donating bone marrow made up the donors. The PCR used 60 Vbeta and 13 Jbeta primers. The table came from immunoSEQ multiplex PCR; TCRdb's copy has only in-frame clones and leaves some out. Its table lists 100,000 to 150,000 clones. V gave up 8 bases and J gave up 5 bases; unmatched junction bases: 6. Germline CDR1 LNHDA, CDR2 SQIVND (reference sequence). The CDR3 is made up of 14 amino acids. The record originates from a study of cytomegalovirus exposure and HLA in healthy donors. In the study overall: Earlier work reported 100 million or so unique TCR beta sequences from roughly 180 million T cells.

Whole-study results and caveats: In a later analysis, specific HLA alleles were associated with 15,000 to 20,000 TCR beta sequences at a 0.05 false discovery rate. Most TCR sequences were uncommon, yet certain public TCRs appeared in many donors.

Sequencing was done on a sample of PBMCs. This TCR came from a woman between 40 and 50 years old in good health and CMV-seropositive. The genes are TRBV19 and TRBJ1-3; 10 positions agree with TRBD1. The CDR3 sequence: CASSDRGARNTIYF. Here the CDR3 DNA reads TGTGCCAGTTCGGACAGGGGGGCAAGAAACACCATATATTTT.